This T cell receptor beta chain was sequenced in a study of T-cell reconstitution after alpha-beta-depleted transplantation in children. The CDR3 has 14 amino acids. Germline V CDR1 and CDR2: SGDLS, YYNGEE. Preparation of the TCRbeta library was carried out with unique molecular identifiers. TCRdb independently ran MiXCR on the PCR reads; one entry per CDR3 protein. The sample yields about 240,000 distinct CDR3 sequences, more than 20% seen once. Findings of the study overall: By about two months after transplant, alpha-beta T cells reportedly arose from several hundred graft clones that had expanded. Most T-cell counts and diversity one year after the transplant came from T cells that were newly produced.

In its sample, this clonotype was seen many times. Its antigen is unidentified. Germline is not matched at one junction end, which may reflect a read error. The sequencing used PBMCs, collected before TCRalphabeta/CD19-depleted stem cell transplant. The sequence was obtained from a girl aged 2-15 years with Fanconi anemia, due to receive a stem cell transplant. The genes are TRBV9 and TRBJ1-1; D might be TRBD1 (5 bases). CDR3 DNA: TGTGCCAGCAGTGTAGAGGGTGAGGGGACCGAAGCTTTCTTT. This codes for CASSVEGEGTEAFF.